This passage covers 29 T cell receptor beta chains from one sample sequenced in a study of cytomegalovirus exposure and HLA in healthy donors. A multiplex PCR was run with 60 Vbeta primers and 13 Jbeta primers. The table came from immunoSEQ multiplex PCR; TCRdb's copy has only in-frame clones and leaves some out. Found here are under 130,000 clones, about 80% of them singletons; the top ten hold more than 6.5%. Material: PBMCs. These receptors all stem from a man aged 40-50 years in good health and CMV-seropositive.

This clone came up once. The chain recombines TRBV21-1 with TRBJ2-1; the tabulated D call, TRBD1, remains unverified against the DNA. TRBV21-1 is shown as a pseudogene. This CDR3 has 19 amino acids. The DNA of the CDR3 is TGTGCCAGCAGCATAAATGCCCCGTGGGGGACAGGGCCTACCCATGAGCAGTTCTTC. Its protein is CASSINAPWGTGPTHEQFF.

This clone was observed a single time. This sequence joins TRBV9 and TRBJ2-2; 8 nucleotides match TRBD2. V was pared by 0 bases and J by 7 bases, with 2 bases of the junction left unmatched. This CDR3 spans 14 amino acids. CDR1 is SGDLS and CDR2 is YYNGEE in the germline V gene. The CDR3 is CASSVATSGGELFF. Written as DNA, the CDR3 is TGTGCCAGCAGCGTAGCTACTAGCGGCGGGGAGCTGTTTTTT. Using reference TRBV9 and TRBJ2-2 for the parts outside the CDR3, the full variable domain is DSGVTQTPKHLITATGQRVTLRCSPRSGDLSVYWYQQSLDQGLQFLIQYYNGEERAKGNILERFSAQQFPDLHSELNLSSLELGDSALYFCASSVATSGGELFFGEGSRLTVL.

The chain carries TRBV30 and TRBJ2-7, with D tentatively TRBD1 (6 bases). There are 12 residues in the CDR3. Germline CDR1 is GTSNPN and CDR2 is SVGIG (reference sequence). V was shortened by 5 bases and J by 6 bases, with 14 bases between the two germline ends. In DNA form, the CDR3 reads TGTGCCTGGGAAATAGGGGGTGGCGAGCAGTACTTC. As protein: CAWEIGGGEQYF.

V is TRBV15 and J is TRBJ1-6; D unclear. In germline, CDR1 is LNHNV, CDR2 YYDKDF (reference sequence). V gave up 1 base and J gave up 0 bases, with 7 bases separating them. This CDR3 is built from 16 residues. CDR3: CATSRGASSYNSPLHF. In DNA form, the CDR3 reads TGTGCCACCAGCAGAGGAGCTAGCTCCTATAATTCACCCCTCCACTTT.

The chain has TRBV18 and TRBJ2-5; D perhaps matches TRBD1 (8 bases). Trimming removed 0 bases at V and 4 bases at J, with 21 bases between. This CDR3 comprises 18 residues. The germline CDR1 and CDR2 sequences are KGHSH and LQKENI. CDR3 loop: CASSPPVDAQGGAETQYF. The DNA of the CDR3 is TGTGCCAGCTCACCACCGGTGGATGCACAGGGGGGGGCAGAGACCCAGTACTTC.

The V and J genes are TRBV2 and TRBJ2-6; possibly TRBD1 for D (6 bases). The CDR3 has 15 residues. In germline, CDR1 is SNHLY, CDR2 FYNNEI. V shed 8 bases and J shed 1 base, with 12 bases lying between them. DNA of the CDR3: TGTGCCAGCGAACAGGGCCCTTCTGGGGCCAACGTCCTGACTTTC. It translates to CASEQGPSGANVLTF.

The chain joins TRBV11-3 to TRBJ2-2, with D possibly matching TRBD2 (6 bases). This CDR3 has 14 amino acids. The ends were cut back, 5 bases at V and 5 bases at J, with 12 bases in the middle. Germline V CDR1 and CDR2: SGHNT, YENEEA. In nucleotides, the CDR3 is TGTGCCAGCAGCCCGGAGGGTGGTACCGGGGAGCTGTTTTTT. It encodes CASSPEGGTGELFF.

This clone turned up a few times. The rearrangement links TRBV6-1 to TRBJ2-7; 7 nucleotides align to TRBD2. CDR3 length equals 19 residues. The germline V gene has CDR1 MNHNS and CDR2 SASEGT. After removal of 4 bases from V and 5 bases from J, the junction contained 23 bases not matched to a gene. The CDR3 coding sequence is TGTGCCAGCAGTGCCCGCGTAATATCAGGTGGGGGGGTACGCGACGAGCAGTACTTC. Its translation is CASSARVISGGGVRDEQYF.

V usage is TRBV7-2 and J usage is TRBJ1-2, with no clear D. This CDR3 comprises 15 residues. Looked up from germline, CDR1 is SGHTA and CDR2 is FQGNSA. V shed 2 bases and J shed 3 bases, with 13 bases lying between them. CDR3 in DNA: TGTGCCAGCAGCTTAAGTCCCAGAGACTACTATGGCTACACCTTC. It encodes CASSLSPRDYYGYTF. Full variable domain (rest looked up from reference TRBV7-2 and TRBJ1-2): GAGVSQSPSNKVTEKGKDVELRCDPISGHTALYWYRQSLGQGLEFLIYFQGNSAPDKSGLPSDRFSAERTGGSVSTLTIQRTQQEDSAVYLCASSLSPRDYYGYTFGSGTRLTVV.

V and J are TRBV29-1 and TRBJ2-5; weak D call: TRBD2 (5 bases). Trimming removed 3 bases from V and 2 bases from J, with 7 bases in between. Germline V gene data show CDR1 as SQVTM and CDR2 as ANQGSEA. The CDR3 sequence is 12 residues long. The CDR3 sequence: CSVDEGQETQYF. In DNA form, the CDR3 reads TGCAGCGTTGACGAGGGTCAAGAGACCCAGTACTTC.

This rearrangement joins TRBV6-1 to TRBJ2-1, with 7 bases that match TRBD2. This CDR3 contains 15 residues. Looked up from germline, CDR1 is MNHNS and CDR2 is SASEGT. V trimming: 6 bases; J trimming: 2 bases; junction bases outside the gene matches: 7. CDR3 residues: CASSLGTTPYNEQFF. CDR3 bases: TGTGCCAGCAGCTTAGGGACTACCCCCTACAATGAGCAGTTCTTC.

V and J are TRBV5-5 and TRBJ2-5, with 7 bases matching TRBD1. The V gene's germline CDR1 is SGHKS and CDR2 YYEKEE (reference sequence). V shed 4 bases, J shed 5 bases, and the junction held 5 bases outside the gene matches. The CDR3 covers 13 residues. The CDR3 coding sequence is TGTGCCAGCAGCCGGGACAGTGGGGAGACCCAGTACTTC. Its protein is CASSRDSGETQYF.

This clone has only one observation. CDR3 loop: CASSSQGAATEAFF. The CDR3 DNA sequence: TGTGCCAGCAGCTCACAGGGGGCCGCCACTGAAGCTTTCTTT. The rearrangement links TRBV7-3 to TRBJ1-1; TRBD1 agrees at 9 bases. There are 14 residues in the CDR3. CDR1 and CDR2 from the germline V gene are SGHTA and FQGTGA. Trimming removed 4 bases from V and 4 bases from J; junction bases left unmatched: 4.

This chain connects TRBV7-2 to TRBJ1-2, with 8 bases matching TRBD1. This CDR3 is built from 14 residues. Germline trimming cut 3 bases from V and 5 bases from J; bases unmatched to any gene: 5. Germline V gene data show CDR1 as SGHTA and CDR2 as FQGNSA. The CDR3 is CASSLDRALYGYTF. The CDR3 region has the DNA TGTGCCAGCAGCTTGGACAGGGCGCTTTATGGCTACACCTTC.

The V call is TRBV5-1, the J call TRBJ2-7; a weak D match, TRBD2 (8 bases). CDR3 length: 15 amino acids. The germline V and J ends were trimmed by 8 bases and 3 bases, with 21 bases remaining between them. The germline V gene encodes CDR1 SGHRS and CDR2 YFSETQ. The CDR3 region is CARSGGQSGIYEQYF. The CDR3, as DNA: TGCGCCAGGAGCGGGGGACAGTCGGGAATCTACGAGCAGTACTTC.

The genes are TRBV5-4 and TRBJ2-3; 8 positions match TRBD2. The ends lost 2 bases at V and 3 bases at J; junction bases unmatched: 8. The CDR3 length is 16 residues. The germline gives CDR1 SGHNT, CDR2 YYREEE (reference sequence). The DNA of the CDR3 is TGTGCCAGCAGCTTTGGTACTAGCGGAGTTACAGATACGCAGTATTTT. Protein product: CASSFGTSGVTDTQYF. Drawing the rest from reference TRBV5-4 and TRBJ2-3, the complete variable domain is ETGVTQSPTHLIKTRGQQVTLRCSSQSGHNTVSWYQQALGQGPQFIFQYYREEENGRGNFPPRFSGLQFPNYSSELNVNALELDDSALYLCASSFGTSGVTDTQYFGPGTRLTVL.

The chain couples TRBV7-2 to TRBJ2-3; possible D gene TRBD1, 5 bases. The CDR3 spans 14 residues. Germline V gene data show CDR1 as SGHTA and CDR2 as FQGNSA. Trimming removed 2 bases at V and 2 bases at J, with 8 bases between. The CDR3 DNA follows: TGTGCCAGCAGCTTAATGGGGCCCACAGATACGCAGTATTTT. It codes for CASSLMGPTDTQYF.

This chain uses TRBV19 with TRBJ2-1; D remains unclear. The CDR3 is 13 residues long. CDR1 and CDR2 (germline): LNHDA, SQIVND (reference sequence). Trimming left V 0 bases short and J 12 bases short, with 12 bases between. In nucleotides, the CDR3 is TGTGCCAGTAGTATAGATCGAGCCCCCGGGCAGTTCTTC. Translation: CASSIDRAPGQFF.

The chain links TRBV28 to TRBJ2-1, with a possible D match to TRBD2 (5 bases). This CDR3 region has 14 residues. Germline lookup yields CDR1 MDHEN and CDR2 SYDVKM. The V end lost 7 bases, the J end lost 0 bases, and 10 bases lay between the germline ends. CDR3 sequence reads: CASKRASSYNEQFF. The CDR3 nucleotides are TGTGCCAGCAAGAGGGCTAGCTCCTACAATGAGCAGTTCTTC.

As to this clone: Germline and junction disagree at one end, which may indicate a read error. V gene TRBV11-3 combines with J gene TRBJ2-6, with 12 bases lining up with TRBD1. Germline V gene lookup returns CDR1 SGHNT and CDR2 YENEEA. There are 17 residues in the CDR3. The CDR3: CASSGGQGAPGANGLTF. The CDR3, as DNA: TGTGCCAGCAGCGGGGGACAGGGGGCTCCTGGGGCCAACGGCCTGACTTTC. The full variable domain, rest sourced from reference TRBV11-3 and TRBJ2-6, is EAGVVQSPRYKIIEKKQPVAFWCNPISGHNTLYWYLQNLGQGPELLIRYENEEAVDDSQLPKDRFSAERLKGVDSTLKIQPAELGDSAVYLCASSGGQGAPGANGLTFGAGSRLTVL.

The V call is TRBV2, the J call TRBJ1-2, with 9 bases fitting TRBD1. The J segment lost 8 bases and the V segment lost 6 bases, leaving 7 bases of the junction unmatched. The CDR3 has 13 amino acids. Germline assignment: CDR1 SNHLY and CDR2 FYNNEI. CDR3 residues: CASRVQGAGGYTF. In DNA form, the CDR3 reads TGTGCCAGCAGGGTACAGGGGGCCGGCGGCTACACCTTC.

Only one count was recorded for this clone. The chain has TRBV7-9 and TRBJ2-5; a possible D gene is TRBD2 (7 bases). This CDR3 contains 14 residues. V gave up 3 bases and J gave up 2 bases, with 10 bases separating them. Germline-derived CDR1 and CDR2 are SEHNR and FQNEAQ (reference sequence). The CDR3 sequence is CASSFGGPQETQYF. As DNA, the CDR3 is TGTGCCAGCAGCTTCGGGGGGCCTCAAGAGACCCAGTACTTC.

The chain uses TRBV7-9 and TRBJ2-7; 10 bases are a match to TRBD1. Losses at the gene ends were 0 bases for V and 0 bases for J; bases not matched to a gene: 5. Germline-derived CDR1 and CDR2 are SEHNR and FQNEAQ (reference sequence). The CDR3 runs 17 residues. The CDR3 protein is CASSLATGGPYSYEQYF. For the CDR3, the DNA is TGTGCCAGCAGCTTAGCGACAGGGGGCCCATACTCCTACGAGCAGTACTTC.

The chain joins TRBV12-5 to TRBJ2-5; 7 bases map to TRBD1. The end of the DNA fits TRBJ2-7 better, so the J call may be wrong. Germline assignment: CDR1 LGHNT and CDR2 FRNRAP. The CDR3 loop spans 15 amino acids. CDR3 amino acids: CASGLVLAGGYEQYF. In nucleotides, the CDR3 is TGTGCTAGTGGTTTGGTACTGGCAGGGGGCTACGAGCAGTACTTC.

The chain links TRBV12-5 to TRBJ2-1; 12 bases agree with TRBD2. Looked up from germline, CDR1 is LGHNT and CDR2 is FRNRAP. The CDR3 loop spans 17 amino acids. V trimming: 0 bases; J trimming: 6 bases; junction bases outside the gene matches: 6. CDR3 nucleotides: TGTGCTAGTGGTTTGGTACTGGCTAGCGGGGGGGCCAATGAGCAGTTCTTC. The encoded protein is CASGLVLASGGANEQFF. Variable domain in full (rest from reference TRBV12-5 and TRBJ2-1): DARVTQTPRHKVTEMGQEVTMRCQPILGHNTVFWYRQTMMQGLELLAYFRNRAPLDDSGMPKDRFSAEMPDATLATLKIQPSEPRDSAVYFCASGLVLASGGANEQFFGPGTRLTVL.

V usage is TRBV11-3 and J usage is TRBJ2-5, with 15 nucleotides matching TRBD2. In germline, CDR1 is SGHNT, CDR2 YENEEA. The CDR3 is 15 residues long. The ends lost 5 bases at V and 4 bases at J; junction bases unmatched: 2. For the CDR3, the DNA is TGTGCCAGCAGCCGGGGACTAGCGGGAGGAGAGACCCAGTACTTC. This translates into CASSRGLAGGETQYF.

This clone has just a few counts. This sequence joins TRBV6-4 and TRBJ2-2, with 8 bases matching TRBD1. Germline V CDR1 and CDR2: MRHNA, SNTAGT. V lost 0 bases and J lost 6; bases outside the gene matches: 9. This CDR3 has 17 amino acids. CDR3 amino acids: CASSDSTPDRAPGELFF. In DNA, the CDR3 is TGTGCCAGCAGTGACTCGACGCCGGACAGGGCTCCCGGGGAGCTGTTTTTT.

This chain uses TRBV2 with TRBJ2-7, with a weak D call TRBD2 (5 bases). Germline V lookup: CDR1 SNHLY, CDR2 FYNNEI. Trimming removed 0 bases from V and 0 bases from J, with 15 bases in between. The CDR3 is 17 amino acids. In DNA form, the CDR3 reads TGTGCCAGCAGTGAAGCCACAATGGGTCGGGGCTCCTACGAGCAGTACTTC. Residues: CASSEATMGRGSYEQYF.

Worth noting for this clone: The sample contains more than one DNA sequence encoding this CDR3. The V call is TRBV4-3, the J call TRBJ1-2; D is ambiguous. The germline gives CDR1 LGHNA, CDR2 YSLEER. The CDR3 is 13 amino acids. V was trimmed by 0 bases and J by 5 bases, leaving 7 bases between them. The CDR3 here is CASSQETGYGYTF. DNA for the CDR3: TGCGCCAGCAGCCAAGAGACGGGATATGGCTACACCTTC.